A single T cell receptor (beta chain) is shown here with its context. The antigen remains unidentified. The germline V gene has CDR1 LNHDA and CDR2 SQIVND (reference sequence). CDR3 length: 20 amino acids. With V trimmed by 7 bases and J by 3 bases, 15 bases remained unmatched. RNA extraction was followed by reverse transcription into cDNA, which acted as the sequencing template. Assay: immunoSEQ multiplex PCR; the TCRdb copy retains only in-frame clones and omits some. The sample yields around 69,000 clones, approximately 64% seen once. These data belong to a study of CD8+ T cells in alopecia areata. Study in general: The tofacitinib course ran for 6 to 18 months and was followed by 6 months off drug.

Broader study findings: Resident alphabeta T cells of normal skin are also sequenced in scalp samples.

This sequence joins TRBV19 and TRBJ2-1; TRBD2 aligns across 16 bases. The TCR was taken from a human donor with alopecia areata. The sequencing used CD8+ T cells sorted from blood, collected at week 0. CDR3 sequence reads: CASIKYSGLAGGQDYNEQFF. Here the CDR3 DNA reads TGTGCCAGTATCAAGTACTCGGGACTAGCGGGAGGGCAGGACTACAATGAGCAGTTCTTC.